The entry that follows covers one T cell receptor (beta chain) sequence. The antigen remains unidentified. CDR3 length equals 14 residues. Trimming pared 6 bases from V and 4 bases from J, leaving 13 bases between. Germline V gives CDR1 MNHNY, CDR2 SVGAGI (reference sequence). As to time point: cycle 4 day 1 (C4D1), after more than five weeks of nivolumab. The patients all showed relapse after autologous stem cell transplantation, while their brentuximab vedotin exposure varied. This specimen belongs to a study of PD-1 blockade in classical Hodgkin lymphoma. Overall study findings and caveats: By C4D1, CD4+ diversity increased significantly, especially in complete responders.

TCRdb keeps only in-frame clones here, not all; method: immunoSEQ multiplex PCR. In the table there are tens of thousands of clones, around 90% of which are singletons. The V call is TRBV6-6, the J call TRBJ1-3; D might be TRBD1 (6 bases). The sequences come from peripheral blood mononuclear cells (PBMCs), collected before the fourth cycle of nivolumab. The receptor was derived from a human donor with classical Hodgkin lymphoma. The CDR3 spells CASRGGNIGNTIYF. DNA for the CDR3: TGTGCCAGCAGAGGGGGAAATATAGGAAACACCATATATTTT.